The rows below give T cell receptor beta chains drawn from one sample of a study of vaccination effects on CD4 cells after COVID-19. Their recognized antigens are unknown. Produced via immunoSEQ multiplex PCR; TCRdb's table is partial and in-frame only. The sample yields about 24,000 clones, more than 70% seen once. The sequences come from CD4+ T cells from PBMCs cultured with HCoV-NL63 spike peptides, collected before COVID-19 vaccination. These receptors all come from a human donor who received a COVID-19 vaccine. Both conserved end residues are part of each CDR3. Each record gives: D gene, J gene, clone size, V gene, CDR3 protein, CDR3 DNA. A D gene is named only where the DNA matches it firmly. Where a row states a size, it is once, few, many or the class of an expanded clone; other rows omit it.

>TRBD1|TRBJ1-4|NA|TRBV27
CASSQQGFNEKLFF
TGTGCCAGCAGCCAACAGGGGTTTAATGAAAAACTGTTTTTT
>TRBD2|TRBJ2-3|NA|TRBV9
CASSVMAGGPVISTDTQYF
TGTGCCAGCAGCGTAATGGCGGGGGGGCCAGTAATCAGCACAGATACGCAGTATTTT
>TRBD1|TRBJ2-5|NA|TRBV5-1
CASSSKDRAGTQYF
TGCGCCAGCAGCTCCAAGGACAGGGCGGGGACCCAGTACTTC
>NA|TRBJ1-3|NA|TRBV5-1
CASSSRDPRDTIYF
TGCGCCAGCAGCTCCCGGGACCCAAGGGACACCATATATTTT
>NA|TRBJ1-5|NA|TRBV4-1
CASSQDVAGNRQPQHF
TGCGCCAGCAGCCAAGATGTTGCAGGGAATCGCCAGCCCCAGCATTTT
>NA|TRBJ2-4|few|TRBV4-1
CASSQVDMGFIDKNIQYF
TGCGCCAGCAGCCAAGTTGATATGGGTTTTATAGACAAAAACATTCAGTACTTC
>TRBD2|TRBJ2-1|few|TRBV4-1
CASSQSSGRTIYNEQFF
TGCGCCAGCAGCCAATCTAGCGGGAGGACCATATACAATGAGCAGTTCTTC
>NA|TRBJ2-7|NA|TRBV6-6
CASSPGWTGYEQYF
TGTGCCAGCAGTCCCGGATGGACTGGATACGAGCAGTACTTC
>NA|TRBJ1-6|few|TRBV2
CASSEGTVLSPLHF
TGTGCCAGCAGTGAAGGGACCGTACTTTCTCCCCTCCACTTT
>NA|TRBJ2-1|NA|TRBV13
CASSPTGARSSYNEQFF
TGTGCCAGCAGCCCAACTGGCGCTAGGAGCTCCTACAATGAGCAGTTCTTC
>TRBD2|TRBJ2-5|NA|TRBV2
CARGATSGSETQYF
TGTGCCAGAGGGGCGACTAGCGGGTCAGAGACCCAGTACTTC
>NA|TRBJ2-1|NA|TRBV4-2
CASSQALGVNEQFF
TGTGCCAGCAGCCAGGCTCTCGGAGTCAATGAGCAGTTCTTC
>TRBD1|TRBJ2-1|NA|TRBV5-4
CASSSDRGVGEQFF
TGTGCCAGCAGCTCAGACAGGGGGGTGGGTGAGCAGTTCTTC
>NA|TRBJ1-5|NA|TRBV18
CASSPLGGFEFGNQPQHF
TGTGCCAGCTCACCTCTAGGAGGGTTTGAATTCGGCAATCAGCCCCAGCATTTT
>NA|TRBJ2-3|NA|TRBV12-3/TRBV12-4
CASSRDGETQYF
TGTGCCAGCAGTCGAGATGGAGAGACGCAGTATTTT
>NA|TRBJ2-1|NA|TRBV5-1
CASSPRTTWNEQFF
TGCGCCAGCAGCCCCCGGACTACATGGAATGAGCAGTTCTTC
>NA|TRBJ2-5|NA|TRBV3-1/TRBV3-2
CASSQDLGGARETQYF
TGTGCCAGCAGCCAAGATCTTGGGGGGGCGCGGGAGACCCAGTACTTC
>TRBD2|TRBJ2-5|NA|TRBV19
CASSTRLAGGETQYF
TGTGCCAGTAGTACGCGACTAGCGGGGGGTGAGACCCAGTACTTC
>NA|TRBJ1-1|NA|TRBV4-2
CASSQENTGGGNTEAFF
TGTGCCAGCAGCCAAGAGAACACGGGCGGGGGGAACACTGAAGCTTTCTTT
>TRBD1|TRBJ1-6|NA|TRBV3-1/TRBV3-2
CASSQDVGQGGGSYNSPLHF
TGTGCCAGCAGCCAAGATGTTGGACAGGGAGGTGGCTCCTATAATTCACCCCTCCACTTT
>TRBD2|TRBJ2-7|NA|TRBV3-1/TRBV3-2
CASSFGLASTYEQYF
TGTGCCAGCAGCTTTGGACTAGCGTCGACCTACGAGCAGTACTTC
>NA|TRBJ1-2|NA|TRBV5-1
CASSLATGALYGYTF
TGCGCCAGCAGCTTGGCTACCGGGGCTCTCTATGGCTACACCTTC
>TRBD1|TRBJ1-2|once|TRBV19
CASSSQGEYSYGYTF
TGTGCCAGTAGCTCACAGGGGGAGTACAGCTATGGCTACACCTTC
>TRBD2|TRBJ2-1|NA|TRBV24-1
CATSDSGVAGVAEQFF
TGTGCCACCAGTGATTCTGGAGTAGCGGGAGTAGCTGAGCAGTTCTTC
>NA|TRBJ1-4|NA|TRBV30
CAWSGGSEKLFF
TGTGCCTGGAGTGGGGGGTCGGAAAAACTGTTTTTT
>NA|TRBJ1-3|once|TRBV25-1
CASSESSGNTIYF
TGTGCCAGCAGTGAATCCTCTGGAAACACCATATATTTT
>TRBD2|TRBJ2-1|NA|TRBV4-1
CASSQKSLISSGGAKDEQFF
TGCGCCAGCAGCCAAAAATCCCTTATCTCGAGCGGGGGGGCGAAGGATGAGCAGTTCTTC